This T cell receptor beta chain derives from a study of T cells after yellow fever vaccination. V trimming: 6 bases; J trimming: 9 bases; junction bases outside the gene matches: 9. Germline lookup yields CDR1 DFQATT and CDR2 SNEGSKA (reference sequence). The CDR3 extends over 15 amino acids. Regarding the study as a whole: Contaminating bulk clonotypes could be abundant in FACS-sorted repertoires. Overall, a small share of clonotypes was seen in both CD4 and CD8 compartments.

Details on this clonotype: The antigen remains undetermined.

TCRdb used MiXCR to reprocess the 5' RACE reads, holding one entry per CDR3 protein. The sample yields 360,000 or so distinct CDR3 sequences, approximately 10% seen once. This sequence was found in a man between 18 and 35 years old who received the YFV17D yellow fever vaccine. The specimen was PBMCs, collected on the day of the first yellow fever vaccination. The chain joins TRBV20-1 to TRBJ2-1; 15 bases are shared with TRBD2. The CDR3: CSADWTSGGAGEQFF. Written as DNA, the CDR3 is TGCAGTGCGGACTGGACTAGCGGGGGGGCTGGTGAGCAGTTCTTC.